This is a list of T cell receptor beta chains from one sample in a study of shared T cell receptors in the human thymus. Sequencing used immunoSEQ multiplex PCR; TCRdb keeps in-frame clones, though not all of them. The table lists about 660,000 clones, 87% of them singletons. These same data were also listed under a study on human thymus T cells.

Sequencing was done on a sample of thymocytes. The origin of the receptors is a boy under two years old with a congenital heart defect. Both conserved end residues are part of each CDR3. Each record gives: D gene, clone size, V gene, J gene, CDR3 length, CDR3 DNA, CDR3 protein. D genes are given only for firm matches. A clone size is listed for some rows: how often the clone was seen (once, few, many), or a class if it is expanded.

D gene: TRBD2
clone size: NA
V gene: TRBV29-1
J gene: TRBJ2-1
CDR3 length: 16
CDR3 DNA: TGCAGCGTTGAAGATATGGAGCGGGAGGGCCATCATGAGCAGTTCTTC
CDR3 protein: CSVEDMEREGHHEQFF

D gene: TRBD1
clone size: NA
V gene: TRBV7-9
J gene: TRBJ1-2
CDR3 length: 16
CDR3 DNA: TGTGCCAGCAGCTTCCAGGGGGCTGGAGCTAACTATGGCTACACCTTC
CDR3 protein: CASSFQGAGANYGYTF

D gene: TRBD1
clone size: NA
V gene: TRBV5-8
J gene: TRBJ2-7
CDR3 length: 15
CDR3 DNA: TGTGCCAGCAGCGCAACCTGGGACAGGGGCCACGAGCAGTACTTC
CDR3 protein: CASSATWDRGHEQYF

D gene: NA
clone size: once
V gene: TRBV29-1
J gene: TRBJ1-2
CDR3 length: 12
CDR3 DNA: TGCGGCGTTGTCCGGAGTAACTATGGCTACACCTTC
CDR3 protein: CGVVRSNYGYTF

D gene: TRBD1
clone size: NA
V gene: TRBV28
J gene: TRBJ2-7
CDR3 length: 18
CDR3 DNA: TGTGCCAGCAGATTGACAGGGGCCCGGGTCGTCGAACTCTACGAGCAGTACTTC
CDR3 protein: CASRLTGARVVELYEQYF

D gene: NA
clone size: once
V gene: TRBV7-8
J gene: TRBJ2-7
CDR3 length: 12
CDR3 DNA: TGTGCCAGCAGCCCCAACGGGTACGAGCAGTACTTC
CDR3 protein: CASSPNGYEQYF

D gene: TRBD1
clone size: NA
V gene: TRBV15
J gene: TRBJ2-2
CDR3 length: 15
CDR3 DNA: TGTGCCACCAGCAGGACAGGGCCCGACACCGGGGAGCTGTTTTTT
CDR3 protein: CATSRTGPDTGELFF

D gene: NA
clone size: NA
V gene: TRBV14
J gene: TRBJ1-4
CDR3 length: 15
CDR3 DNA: TGTGCCAGCAGCCAAGACCACAGGGTGGATGAAAAACTGTTTTTT
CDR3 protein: CASSQDHRVDEKLFF

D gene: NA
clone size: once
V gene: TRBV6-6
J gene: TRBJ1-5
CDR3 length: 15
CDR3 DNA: TGTGCCAGCAGTTACGGCGGGGGCGTCAATCAGCCCCAGCATTTT
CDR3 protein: CASSYGGGVNQPQHF

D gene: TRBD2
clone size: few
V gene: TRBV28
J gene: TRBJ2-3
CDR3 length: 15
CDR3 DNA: TGTGCCAGCAGTCCGGGACTAGCGGAAACAGATACGCAGTATTTT
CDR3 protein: CASSPGLAETDTQYF

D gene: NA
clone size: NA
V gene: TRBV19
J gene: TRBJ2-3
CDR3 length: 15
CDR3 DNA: TGTGCCAGTACAACACGTGGGGGGAGCACAGATACGCAGTATTTT
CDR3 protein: CASTTRGGSTDTQYF

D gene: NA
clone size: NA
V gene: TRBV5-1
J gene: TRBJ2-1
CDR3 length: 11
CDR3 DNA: TGCGCCAGCAGCGTGACTGCCAAGCAGTTCTTC
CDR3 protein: CASSVTAKQFF

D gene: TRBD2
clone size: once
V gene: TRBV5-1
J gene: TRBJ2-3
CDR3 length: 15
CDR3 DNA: TGCGCCAGCAGCTTGGGACTAGCGGGCGTAGATACGCAGTATTTT
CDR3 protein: CASSLGLAGVDTQYF

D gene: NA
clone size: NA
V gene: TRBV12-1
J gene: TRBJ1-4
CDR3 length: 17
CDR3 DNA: TGTGCCAGCAGCACCGGACAGGTCGAAAAGGATAATGAAAAACTGTTTTTT
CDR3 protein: CASSTGQVEKDNEKLFF

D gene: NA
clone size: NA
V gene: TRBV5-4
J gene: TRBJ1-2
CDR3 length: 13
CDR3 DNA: TGTGCCAGCAGCTTAGGCAGGGCTGGAGGCTACACCTTC
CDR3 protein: CASSLGRAGGYTF

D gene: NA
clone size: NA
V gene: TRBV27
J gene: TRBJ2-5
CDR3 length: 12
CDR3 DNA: TGTGCCACCGGGGAAACACAAGAGACCCAGTACTTC
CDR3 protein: CATGETQETQYF

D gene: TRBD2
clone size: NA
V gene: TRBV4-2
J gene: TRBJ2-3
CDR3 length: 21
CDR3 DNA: TGTGCCAGCAGCCAAGATGTCCCGACTAGCGGGGGCCATTCTAGCACAGATACGCAGTATTTT
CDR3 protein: CASSQDVPTSGGHSSTDTQYF

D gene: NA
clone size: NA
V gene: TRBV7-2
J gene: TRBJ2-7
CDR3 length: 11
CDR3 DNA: TGTGCCAGCAGCCCCTCGAGGGAGCAGTACTTC
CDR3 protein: CASSPSREQYF

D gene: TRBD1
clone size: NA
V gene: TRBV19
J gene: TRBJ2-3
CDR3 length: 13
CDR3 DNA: TGTGCCAGTAGGACAGGGGGGACAGATACGCAGTATTTT
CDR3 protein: CASRTGGTDTQYF

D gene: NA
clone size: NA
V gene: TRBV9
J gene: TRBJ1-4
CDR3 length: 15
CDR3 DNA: TGTGCCAGCAGCCCCACGGGGAGTAGGGGGGAAAAACTGTTTTTT
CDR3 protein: CASSPTGSRGEKLFF

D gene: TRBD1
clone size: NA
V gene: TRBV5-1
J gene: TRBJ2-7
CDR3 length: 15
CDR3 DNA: TGCGCTAGCAGCCCAAGGACAGGGCTACCCTACGAGCAGTACTTC
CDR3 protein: CASSPRTGLPYEQYF

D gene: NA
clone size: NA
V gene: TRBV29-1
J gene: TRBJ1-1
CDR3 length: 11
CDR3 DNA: TGCAGCGGTCGAGGGAACACTGAAGCTTTCTTT
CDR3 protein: CSGRGNTEAFF

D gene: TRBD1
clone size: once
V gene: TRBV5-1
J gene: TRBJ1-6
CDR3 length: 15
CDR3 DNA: TGCGCCAGCAGCTTGGAAGACAGGGTCAATTCACCCCTCCACTTT
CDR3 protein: CASSLEDRVNSPLHF

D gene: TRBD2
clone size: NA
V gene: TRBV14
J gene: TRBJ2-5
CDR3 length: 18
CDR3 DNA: TGTGCCAGCAGCCAAGACAGTGGGTCTAGCGGGGCCCAAGAGACCCAGTACTTC
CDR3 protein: CASSQDSGSSGAQETQYF

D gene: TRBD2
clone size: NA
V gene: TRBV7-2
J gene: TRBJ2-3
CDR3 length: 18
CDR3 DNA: TGTGCCAGCAGCTTAGGCCCTGAGGCTAGCGGGGGGGCAGATACGCAGTATTTT
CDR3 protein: CASSLGPEASGGADTQYF

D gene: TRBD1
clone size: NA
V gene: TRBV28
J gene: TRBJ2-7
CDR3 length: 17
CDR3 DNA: TGTGCCAGCAGTTTCTCTCCTCCGGGACAGGGGTTATACGAGCAGTACTTC
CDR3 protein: CASSFSPPGQGLYEQYF

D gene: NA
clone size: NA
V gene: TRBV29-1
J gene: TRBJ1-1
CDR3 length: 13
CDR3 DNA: TGCAGCGTTGGTGTACAGGGAGGGACTGAAGCTTTCTTT
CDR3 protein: CSVGVQGGTEAFF

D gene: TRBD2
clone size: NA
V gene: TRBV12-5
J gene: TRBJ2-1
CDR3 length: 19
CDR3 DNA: TGTGCTAGTGGTTCGAAAGCGGGACGCGAACCAAGCTCCTACAATGAGCAGTTCTTC
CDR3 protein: CASGSKAGREPSSYNEQFF

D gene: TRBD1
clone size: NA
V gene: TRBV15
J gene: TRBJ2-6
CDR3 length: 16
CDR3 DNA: TGTGCCACAGGGGGCGGCACCTTCTCTGGGGCCAACGTCCTGACTTTC
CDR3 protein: CATGGGTFSGANVLTF

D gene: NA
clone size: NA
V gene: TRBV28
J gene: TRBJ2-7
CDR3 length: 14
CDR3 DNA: TGTGCCAGCAGTTCCCGAATCCGACAGTACGAGCAGTACTTC
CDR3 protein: CASSSRIRQYEQYF

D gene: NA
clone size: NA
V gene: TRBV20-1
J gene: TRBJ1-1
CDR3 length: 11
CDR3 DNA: TGCAGTGCCCACCTGGAGGTCCGGGCTTTCTTT
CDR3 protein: CSAHLEVRAFF

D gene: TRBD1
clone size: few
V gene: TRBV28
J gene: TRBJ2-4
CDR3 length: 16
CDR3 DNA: TGTGCCAGCAGTTTAGCCCCGACAGGGGAAGAGGACATTCAGTACTTC
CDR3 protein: CASSLAPTGEEDIQYF

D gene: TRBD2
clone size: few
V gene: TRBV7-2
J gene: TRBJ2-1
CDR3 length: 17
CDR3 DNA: TGTGCCAGCAGACCTTCCATGACTAGCGGGAGCGTCGGTGAGCAGTTCTTC
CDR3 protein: CASRPSMTSGSVGEQFF

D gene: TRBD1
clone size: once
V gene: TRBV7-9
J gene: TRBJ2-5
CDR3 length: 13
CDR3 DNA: TGTGCCAGCAGTCCGACAGGGGAAGAGACCCAGTACTTC
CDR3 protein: CASSPTGEETQYF

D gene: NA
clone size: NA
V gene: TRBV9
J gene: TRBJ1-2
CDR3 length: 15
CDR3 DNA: TGTGCCAGCAGCCTTTCGGACAGAGCTAACTATGGCTACACCTTC
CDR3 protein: CASSLSDRANYGYTF

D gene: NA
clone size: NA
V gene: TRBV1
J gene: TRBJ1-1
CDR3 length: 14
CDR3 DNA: TGCACCAGCAGCCAAGATCGAGGGAACACTGAAGCTTTCTTT
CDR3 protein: CTSSQDRGNTEAFF

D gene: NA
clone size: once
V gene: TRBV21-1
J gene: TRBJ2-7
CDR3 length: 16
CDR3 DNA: TGTGCCAGCAGCAAAGCAGGACAGGAGGCTTCCTACGAGCAGTACTTC
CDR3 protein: CASSKAGQEASYEQYF

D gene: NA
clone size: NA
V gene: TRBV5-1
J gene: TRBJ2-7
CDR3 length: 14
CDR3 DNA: TGCGCCAGCAGCCCCGGACCGGGGATTTACGAGCAGTACTTC
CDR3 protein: CASSPGPGIYEQYF

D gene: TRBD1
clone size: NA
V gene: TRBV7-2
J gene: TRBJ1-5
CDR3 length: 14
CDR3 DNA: TGTGCCAGCAGCTCCCGACAGGGCGAACAGCCCCAGCATTTT
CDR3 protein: CASSSRQGEQPQHF

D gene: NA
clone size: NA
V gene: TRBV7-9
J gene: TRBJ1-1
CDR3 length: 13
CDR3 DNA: TGTGCCAGCAGCCCCGGGAGCCGAGTCGGGACTTTCTTT
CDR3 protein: CASSPGSRVGTFF

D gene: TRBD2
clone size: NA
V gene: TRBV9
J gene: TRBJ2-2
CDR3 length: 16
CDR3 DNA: TGTGCCAGCAGCGTACAAGCGGGAACGAACACCGGGGAGCTGTTTTTT
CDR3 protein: CASSVQAGTNTGELFF

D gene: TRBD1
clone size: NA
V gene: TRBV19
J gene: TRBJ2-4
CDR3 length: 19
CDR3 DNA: TGTGCCAGTAGTCTTATAGTGGGGACAGGGGGGGTGGGCAAAAACATTCAGTACTTC
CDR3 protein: CASSLIVGTGGVGKNIQYF

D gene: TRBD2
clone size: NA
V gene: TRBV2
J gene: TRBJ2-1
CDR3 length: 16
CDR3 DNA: TGTGCCAGCAGTGATCGGCGGGAGGGATTATACAATGAGCAGTTCTTC
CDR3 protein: CASSDRREGLYNEQFF

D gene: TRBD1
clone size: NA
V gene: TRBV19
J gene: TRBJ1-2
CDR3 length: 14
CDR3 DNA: TGTGCCAGTAGTACCCGGGGACAGCCCTATGGCTACACCTTC
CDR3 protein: CASSTRGQPYGYTF

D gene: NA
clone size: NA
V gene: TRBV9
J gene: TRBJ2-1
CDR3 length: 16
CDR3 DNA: TGTGCCAGCAGCGTAGCTGGTCAAATCCAGTCATATGAGCAGTTCTTC
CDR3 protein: CASSVAGQIQSYEQFF

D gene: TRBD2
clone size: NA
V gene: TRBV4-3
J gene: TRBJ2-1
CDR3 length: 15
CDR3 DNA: TGCGCCAGCAGCCAGGGGACTAGCGGGTACAATGAGCAGTTCTTC
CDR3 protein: CASSQGTSGYNEQFF

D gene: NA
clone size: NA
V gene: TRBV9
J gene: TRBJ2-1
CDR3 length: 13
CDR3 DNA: TGTGCCAGCAGCACGCGTGTAGAGGATGAGCAGTTCTTC
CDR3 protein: CASSTRVEDEQFF

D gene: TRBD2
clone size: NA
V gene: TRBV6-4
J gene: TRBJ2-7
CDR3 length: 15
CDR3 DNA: TGTGCCAGCAGTGACTCGATAGCGGGACCCGCCGAGCAGTACTTC
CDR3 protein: CASSDSIAGPAEQYF

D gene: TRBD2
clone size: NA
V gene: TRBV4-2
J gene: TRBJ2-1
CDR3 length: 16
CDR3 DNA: TGTGCCAGCAGCCAAGACCGGGGGGGCCTTTGGAATGAGCAGTTCTTC
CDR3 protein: CASSQDRGGLWNEQFF

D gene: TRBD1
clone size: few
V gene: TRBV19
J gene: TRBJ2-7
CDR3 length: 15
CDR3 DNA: TGTGCCAGTAGCTACCCCGGGACAGGGGTTACGGAGCAGTACTTC
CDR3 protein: CASSYPGTGVTEQYF